These 18 T cell receptor beta chains were all obtained from the same sample, sequenced in a study of cytomegalovirus exposure and HLA in healthy donors. The table came from immunoSEQ multiplex PCR; TCRdb's copy has only in-frame clones and leaves some out. This sample has around 150,000 clones, with about 86% found just once. Sequences were obtained from PBMCs. These receptors originate from a young woman in good health and CMV-seronegative.

The chain uses TRBV21-1 and TRBJ1-1; the D call of TRBD1 is as the table states it, not checked on the DNA. TRBV21-1 counts as a pseudogene. This CDR3 is 15 amino acids long. The CDR3 sequence: CASSKAHRMNTEAFF. The CDR3 DNA sequence: TGTGCCAGCAGCAAAGCGCACAGAATGAACACTGAAGCTTTCTTT.

This clone was observed a handful of times. The chain employs TRBV4-3 and TRBJ2-1, with a possible D match to TRBD1 (6 bases). CDR1 LGHNA and CDR2 YSLEER come from the germline V gene. V was trimmed by 1 base and J by 4 bases, leaving 11 bases between them. This CDR3 is 15 amino acids long. The CDR3 nucleotides are TGCGCCAGCAGCCAAGTCGGACAGTTATACAATGAGCAGTTCTTC. Translation: CASSQVGQLYNEQFF.

The gene calls are TRBV27 and TRBJ2-5, with 7 bases lining up with TRBD1. The CDR3 is made up of 13 amino acids. Trimming cost V 7 bases and J 1 base; bases outside gene matches: 3. The germline gives CDR1 MNHEY, CDR2 SMNVEV (reference sequence). As DNA, the CDR3 is TGTGCCAGCAAGACAGGGCCCCAAGAGACCCAGTACTTC. It translates to CASKTGPQETQYF.

This clone was counted a few times. This chain uses TRBV7-9 with TRBJ1-4; perhaps TRBD1 as D (6 bases). Per germline, CDR1 SEHNR and CDR2 FQNEAQ (reference sequence). V lost 4 bases and J lost 5, with 14 bases in between. The CDR3 extends over 15 amino acids. Here the CDR3 DNA reads TGTGCCAGCAGCTCCCCCTACAGGGTAAATGAAAAACTGTTTTTT. Translating it yields CASSSPYRVNEKLFF.

The J gene is TRBJ2-2, the V gene TRBV7-2; no definite D call. CDR3 length: 12 amino acids. V shed 5 bases and J shed 7 bases, with 8 bases lying between them. The germline gives CDR1 SGHTA, CDR2 FQGNSA. The DNA of the CDR3 is TGTGCCAGCAGCGGTAACTACGGGGAGCTGTTTTTT. Translating gives CASSGNYGELFF. Variable domain in full (rest from reference TRBV7-2 and TRBJ2-2): GAGVSQSPSNKVTEKGKDVELRCDPISGHTALYWYRQSLGQGLEFLIYFQGNSAPDKSGLPSDRFSAERTGGSVSTLTIQRTQQEDSAVYLCASSGNYGELFFGEGSRLTVL.

This clone was seen more than once but under ten times. This chain joins TRBV11-3 and TRBJ2-1; TRBD2 aligns across 12 bases. Losses at the gene ends were 5 bases for V and 8 bases for J; bases not matched to a gene: 10. This CDR3 is 16 amino acids long. The germline V gene has CDR1 SGHNT and CDR2 YENEEA. Written as DNA, the CDR3 is TGTGCCAGCAGCAGGGAGACTAGCGGGAGTTCATATGAGCAGTTCTTC. It codes for CASSRETSGSSYEQFF.

The chain recombines TRBV7-2 with TRBJ2-7; 10 bases map to TRBD2. The CDR3 is 15 residues long. Germline V gene data show CDR1 as SGHTA and CDR2 as FQGNSA. With V trimmed by 5 bases and J by 3 bases, 7 bases remained unmatched. CDR3 DNA: TGTGCCAGCAGCCCCGGACTAGCGGAGGGCTACGAGCAGTACTTC. Protein sequence: CASSPGLAEGYEQYF.

This sequence joins TRBV6-1 and TRBJ2-1; a weak D match, TRBD1 (6 bases). The CDR3 totals 14 residues. Germline CDR1 and CDR2: MNHNS and SASEGT. V was clipped by 8 bases and J by 6 bases, with 17 bases between them. The CDR3 nucleotides are TGTGCCAGCCTTACAGGGAGAACGTCCAATGAGCAGTTCTTC. Its protein is CASLTGRTSNEQFF.

This chain links TRBV6-6 with TRBJ2-2; D gene unclear. This CDR3 comprises 12 residues. Germline V gives CDR1 MNHNY, CDR2 SVGAGI (reference sequence). V lost 6 bases, J lost 6 bases, and 8 bases lay in between. The CDR3 loop is CASRGPAGELFF. The CDR3 DNA is TGTGCCAGCAGGGGCCCAGCCGGGGAGCTGTTTTTT.

This clone was picked up one time. V gene TRBV25-1 combines with J gene TRBJ2-2, with TRBD1 matching 8 bases. CDR3 size: 13 residues. The junction had 2 bases not matched to a gene; V was cut back by 5 bases and J by 6 bases. The germline V gene encodes CDR1 MGHDK and CDR2 SYGVNS. CDR3: CASSPGGSGELFF. The CDR3 nucleotides are TGTGCCAGCAGTCCAGGGGGCTCCGGGGAGCTGTTTTTT.

This rearrangement joins TRBV19 to TRBJ1-5; TRBD1 agrees at 7 bases. The CDR3 has 17 residues. The junction had 14 bases not matched to a gene; V was cut back by 3 bases and J by 6 bases. Germline V lookup: CDR1 LNHDA, CDR2 SQIVND (reference sequence). The CDR3 region has the DNA TGTGCCAGTAGTATTAGTCGGACAGGATCAAAGGGTCAGCCCCAGCATTTT. This translates into CASSISRTGSKGQPQHF.

The genes are TRBV4-3 and TRBJ2-7; 10 bases map to TRBD2. Germline assignment: CDR1 LGHNA and CDR2 YSLEER. This CDR3 contains 17 residues. Trimming cost V 0 bases and J 5 bases; bases outside gene matches: 10. CDR3 in amino acids: CASSQDSQREGPDEQYF. The DNA for the CDR3 is TGCGCCAGCAGCCAAGATTCTCAGCGGGAGGGCCCCGACGAGCAGTACTTC.

This clone was seen a single time. The chain employs TRBV7-3 and TRBJ2-1; maybe TRBD1 (5 bases). The CDR3 contains 13 residues. Germline CDR1 is SGHTA and CDR2 is FQGTGA. Trimming removed 1 base at V and 9 bases at J, with 10 bases between. This CDR3 reads CASSLIGVGEQFF. The CDR3 coding sequence is TGTGCCAGCAGCTTAATAGGGGTGGGTGAGCAGTTCTTC.

This clone showed up just a few times. The chain combines TRBV19 with TRBJ2-3; TRBD1 aligns across 7 bases. Per the germline V gene, CDR1 is LNHDA and CDR2 is SQIVND (reference sequence). Unmatched junction bases numbered 5, after V lost 6 bases and J lost 2 bases. CDR3 length equals 14 residues. For the CDR3, the DNA is TGTGCCAGTAGCAGGGACAGCTACACAGATACGCAGTATTTT. Protein sequence: CASSRDSYTDTQYF.

This rearrangement joins TRBV7-6 to TRBJ2-5; TRBD1 aligns across 7 bases. With 1 base clipped from V and 2 bases from J, the junction kept 4 bases outside the gene matches. The germline V gene has CDR1 SGHVS and CDR2 FNYEAQ. The CDR3 has 15 amino acids. CDR3 protein: CASSLGQGGQETQYF. The DNA for the CDR3 is TGTGCCAGCAGCTTAGGACAGGGCGGGCAAGAGACCCAGTACTTC.

The chain joins TRBV4-1 to TRBJ1-2; D possibly corresponds to TRBD1 (5 bases). CDR3 length: 16 residues. Germline V gene sequence: CDR1 MGHRA, CDR2 YSYEKL. V was cut by 0 bases and J by 0 bases, with 11 bases left in between. The DNA for the CDR3 is TGCGCCAGCAGCCAAGAGGGGACTGCGGCTAACTATGGCTACACCTTC. Translation: CASSQEGTAANYGYTF.

J is TRBJ1-2 and V is TRBV30, with no clear D. Between the trimmed V and J ends, which lost 8 bases and 5 bases, there was a span of 9 bases. The germline V gene encodes CDR1 GTSNPN and CDR2 SVGIG (reference sequence). CDR3 length: 10 amino acids. The CDR3 region has the DNA TGTGCCCTGGAGGAGTATGGCTACACCTTC. This translates into CALEEYGYTF.

The gene calls are TRBV6-1 and TRBJ2-5; 7 bases fit TRBD1. Trimming at V came to 0 bases and at J to 4 bases, leaving 8 bases not matched to a gene. The CDR3 is 16 residues long. Germline CDR1 and CDR2: MNHNS and SASEGT. CDR3 DNA sequence: TGTGCCAGCAGTGAAGCAGGGGGCAGGGTAGGAGAGACCCAGTACTTC. Translated, it gives CASSEAGGRVGETQYF.